This entry is about one T cell receptor beta chain. These data originate in a study of blood T cell repertoires in COVID-19. Study overall: Collection of acute and convalescent COVID-19 samples took place in the United States, Italy and Spain.

CDR1 and CDR2 from the germline V gene are SNHLY and FYNNEI. The CDR3 has 15 amino acids. J was trimmed by 7 bases and V by 8 bases; bases with no gene match: 10. Per the original data handling: Using reference gene primer amplification, nucleated cell counts were estimated. Some clones are missing from TCRdb's copy, which holds only in-frame ones; the method was immunoSEQ multiplex PCR. For V, J and clone size, that table is used; D and trimming come from the DNA. The repertoire consists of roughly 26,000 clones, with more than 70% occurring once and the leading ten covering roughly 34%. The clonotype originates from a human donor in a cohort sampled during active COVID-19. This chain connects TRBV2 to TRBJ2-1; the match to TRBD2 covers 11 bases. Specimen: peripheral blood. CDR3 sequence (DNA): TGTGCCAGCGCCGGCCTTCTAGCGGGGGGAAATGAGCAGTTCTTC. It translates to CASAGLLAGGNEQFF.